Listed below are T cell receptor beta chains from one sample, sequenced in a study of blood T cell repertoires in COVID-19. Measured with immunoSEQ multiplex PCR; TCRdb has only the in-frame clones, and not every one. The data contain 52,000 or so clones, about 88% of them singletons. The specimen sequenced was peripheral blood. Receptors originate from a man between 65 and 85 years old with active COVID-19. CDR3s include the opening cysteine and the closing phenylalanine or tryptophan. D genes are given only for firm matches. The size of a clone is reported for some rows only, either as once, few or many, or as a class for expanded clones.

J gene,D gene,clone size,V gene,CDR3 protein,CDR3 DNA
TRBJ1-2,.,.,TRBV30,CAWSVRYGYTF,TGTGCCTGGAGTGTTCGCTATGGCTACACCTTC
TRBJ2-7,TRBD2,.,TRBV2,CASSEIGGGGPYEQYF,TGTGCCAGCAGTGAAATAGGTGGCGGGGGGCCCTACGAGCAGTACTTC
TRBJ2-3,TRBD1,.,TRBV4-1,CASSLGTGEDTQYF,TGCGCCAGCAGCCTCGGGACAGGGGAGGATACGCAGTATTTT
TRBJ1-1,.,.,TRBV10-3,CAISADIFNTEAFF,TGTGCCATCAGTGCGGACATTTTTAACACTGAAGCTTTCTTT
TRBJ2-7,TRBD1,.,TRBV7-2,CASSIYRDSPYEQYF,TGTGCCAGCAGCATATACCGGGACAGCCCCTACGAGCAGTACTTC
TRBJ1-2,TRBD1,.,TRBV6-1,CASSEGGTAYGYTF,TGTGCCAGCAGTGAAGGAGGGACAGCCTATGGCTACACCTTC
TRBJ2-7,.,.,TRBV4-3,CASSQDRGSEQYF,TGCGCCAGCAGCCAAGATAGGGGTAGCGAGCAGTACTTC
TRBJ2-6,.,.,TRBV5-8,CASSLVGQAGANVLTF,TGTGCCAGCAGCTTGGTGGGGCAGGCCGGGGCCAACGTCCTGACTTTC
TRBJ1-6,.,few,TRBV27,CASSLSMRGLVNSPLHF,TGTGCCAGCAGTTTATCGATGAGGGGGTTAGTTAATTCACCCCTCCACTTT
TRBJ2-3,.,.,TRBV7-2,CASSPQRNTDTQYF,TGTGCCAGCAGCCCACAGCGGAACACAGATACGCAGTATTTT
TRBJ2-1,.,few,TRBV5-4,CASSHRRNDYNEQFF,TGTGCCAGCAGTCACCGCAGAAACGACTACAATGAGCAGTTCTTC
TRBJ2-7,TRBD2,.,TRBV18,CASSPRSGSSDEQYF,TGTGCCAGCTCACCCCGAAGCGGGAGCTCGGATGAGCAGTACTTC
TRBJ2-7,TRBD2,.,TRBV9,CASSRTSGIPLYEQYF,TGTGCCAGCAGCCGGACTAGCGGGATTCCCCTCTACGAGCAGTACTTC
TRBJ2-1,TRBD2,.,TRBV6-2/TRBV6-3,CASSPGGAVNYNEQFF,TGTGCCAGCAGCCCCGGGGGGGCCGTAAACTACAATGAGCAGTTCTTC
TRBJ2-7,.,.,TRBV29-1,CSVEARVVVEQYF,TGCAGCGTTGAAGCCAGGGTCGTTGTTGAGCAGTACTTC
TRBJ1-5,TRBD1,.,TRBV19,CASSDRANQPQHF,TGTGCCAGCAGTGACAGGGCCAATCAGCCCCAGCATTTT
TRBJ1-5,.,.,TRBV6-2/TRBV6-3,CASSYSPAGGNQPQHF,TGTGCCAGCAGTTACTCTCCAGCGGGGGGCAATCAGCCCCAGCATTTT
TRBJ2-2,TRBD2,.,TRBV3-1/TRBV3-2,CASSKLAGGNVLTGELFF,TGTGCCAGCAGCAAACTAGCGGGAGGGAATGTTCTGACCGGGGAGCTGTTTTTT
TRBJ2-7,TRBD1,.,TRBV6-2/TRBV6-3,CASSYDRQGNYEQYF,TGTGCCAGCAGTTACGACAGACAGGGGAACTACGAGCAGTACTTC
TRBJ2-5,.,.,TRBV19,CASSMSGFGETQYF,TGTGCCAGTAGTATGTCCGGGTTCGGGGAGACCCAGTACTTC
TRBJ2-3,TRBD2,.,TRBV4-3,CASSRGGRGADTQYF,TGCGCCAGCAGCCGGGGCGGGAGGGGGGCAGATACGCAGTATTTT
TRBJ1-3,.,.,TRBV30,CAWTKNSGNTIYF,TGTGCCTGGACCAAAAACTCTGGAAACACCATATATTTT
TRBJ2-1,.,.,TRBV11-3,CASSFGGSAYEQFF,TGTGCCAGCAGCTTTGGGGGGAGTGCATATGAGCAGTTCTTC
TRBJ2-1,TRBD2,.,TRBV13,CASSKRTSGRAIKNEQFF,TGTGCCAGCAGCAAACGGACTAGCGGGAGGGCCATCAAGAATGAGCAGTTCTTC
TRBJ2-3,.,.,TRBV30,CAWSSTGLYTDTQYF,TGTGCCTGGAGTTCGACGGGACTTTACACAGATACGCAGTATTTT
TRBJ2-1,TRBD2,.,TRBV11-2,CASSRDAGARNEQFF,TGTGCCAGCAGCCGGGACGCGGGAGCCCGCAATGAGCAGTTCTTC
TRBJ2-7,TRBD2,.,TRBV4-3,CASSHDAGGSYEQYF,TGCGCCAGCAGCCATGACGCGGGAGGGTCCTACGAGCAGTACTTC
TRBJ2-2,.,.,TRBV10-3,CAIRTRIWGPLDTGELFF,TGTGCCATCAGGACCCGGATTTGGGGGCCCCTCGACACCGGGGAGCTGTTTTTT
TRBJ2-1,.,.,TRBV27,CASRVRGAGNNEQFF,TGTGCCAGCCGGGTCCGGGGGGCGGGAAACAATGAGCAGTTCTTC
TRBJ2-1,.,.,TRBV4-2,CASSQDKQGAYNEQFF,TGTGCCAGCAGCCAAGATAAACAAGGAGCCTACAATGAGCAGTTCTTC
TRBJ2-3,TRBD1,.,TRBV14,CASSPTGGAQYF,TGTGCCAGCAGCCCTACAGGGGGCGCGCAGTATTTT
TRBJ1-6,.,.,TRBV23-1,CASSQSGGGSYNSPLHF,TGCGCCAGCAGTCAATCGGGGGGGGGCTCCTATAATTCACCCCTCCACTTT
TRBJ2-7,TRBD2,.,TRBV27,CASSFVPASGSSYEQYF,TGTGCCAGCAGTTTTGTTCCGGCCAGCGGGAGTTCCTACGAGCAGTACTTC
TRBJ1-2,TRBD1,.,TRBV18,CASSPGQGEGYTF,TGTGCCAGCTCACCGGGACAGGGTGAGGGCTACACCTTC
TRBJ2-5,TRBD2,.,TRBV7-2,CASSWNSGQETQYF,TGTGCCAGCAGCTGGAATAGCGGGCAAGAGACCCAGTACTTC
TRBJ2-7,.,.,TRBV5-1,CASSLDTEGEQYF,TGCGCCAGCAGCTTGGATACGGAGGGGGAGCAGTACTTC
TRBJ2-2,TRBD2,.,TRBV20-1,CSASRLAETGELFF,TGCAGTGCTAGTCGGCTAGCGGAGACCGGGGAGCTGTTTTTT
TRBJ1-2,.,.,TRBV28,CASSLEGTPIGLF,TGTGCCAGCAGTTTAGAGGGAACGCCTATTGGCCTCTTC
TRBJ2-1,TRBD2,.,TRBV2,CASSEGTSQFF,TGTGCCAGCAGCGAGGGGACTAGCCAGTTCTTC
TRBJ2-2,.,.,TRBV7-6,CASSPQGSGELFF,TGTGCCAGCAGCCCACAGGGATCCGGGGAGCTGTTTTTT
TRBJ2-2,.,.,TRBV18,CASSQIAGGELFF,TGTGCCAGCTCACAAATAGCCGGCGGGGAGCTGTTTTTT
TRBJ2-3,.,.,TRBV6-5,CASSLGHSPIIQPYF,TGTGCCAGCAGCCTTGGACACTCCCCTATTATTCAGCCGTATTTT
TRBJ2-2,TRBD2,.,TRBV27,CASSASLAGTHTGELFF,TGTGCCAGCAGCGCCTCTCTAGCGGGGACCCACACCGGGGAGCTGTTTTTT
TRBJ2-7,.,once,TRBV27,CASSLSGHLYEQYF,TGTGCCAGCAGTTTATCCGGACACCTCTACGAGCAGTACTTC
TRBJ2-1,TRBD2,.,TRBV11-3,CASSLVGTSGDNEQFF,TGTGCCAGCAGCTTAGTGGGGACTAGCGGCGACAATGAGCAGTTCTTC
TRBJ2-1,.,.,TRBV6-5,CASSPGTPIRNEQFF,TGTGCCAGCAGTCCCGGGACTCCAATTCGCAATGAGCAGTTCTTC
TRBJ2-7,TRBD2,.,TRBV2,CASSEIGTSSYEQYF,TGTGCCAGCAGTGAAATAGGGACTAGCTCCTACGAGCAGTACTTC
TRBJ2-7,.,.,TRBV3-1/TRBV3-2,CASSRGTVPYEQYF,TGTGCCAGCAGTAGGGGCACGGTCCCCTACGAGCAGTACTTC
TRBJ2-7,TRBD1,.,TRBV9,CASSEGDNRGYEQYF,TGTGCCAGCAGCGAGGGAGACAACAGGGGCTACGAGCAGTACTTC
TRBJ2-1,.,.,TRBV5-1,CASSLSVRSLPNEQFF,TGCGCCAGCAGCTTGTCCGTAAGGAGTTTACCTAATGAGCAGTTCTTC
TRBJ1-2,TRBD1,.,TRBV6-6,CASSYSPGQGGGYTF,TGTGCCAGCAGTTACTCTCCGGGACAGGGCGGTGGCTACACCTTC
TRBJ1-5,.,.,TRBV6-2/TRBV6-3,CASSYEGDGNQPQHF,TGTGCCAGCAGTTACGAGGGAGATGGCAATCAGCCCCAGCATTTT
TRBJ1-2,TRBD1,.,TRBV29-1,CSVERGQGRGYTF,TGCAGCGTTGAAAGGGGACAGGGTCGTGGCTACACCTTC
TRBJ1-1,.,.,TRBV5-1,CASSLSRVNTEAFF,TGCGCCAGCAGCTTGAGCAGGGTGAACACTGAAGCTTTCTTT
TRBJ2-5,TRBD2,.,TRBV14,CASSLFIVGSAGEEETQYF,TGTGCCAGCAGTCTATTCATCGTTGGGAGTGCGGGGGAGGAGGAGACCCAGTACTTC
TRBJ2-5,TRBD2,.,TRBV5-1,CASSGLAGLGETQYF,TGCGCCAGCAGCGGGCTAGCGGGCCTAGGGGAGACCCAGTACTTC